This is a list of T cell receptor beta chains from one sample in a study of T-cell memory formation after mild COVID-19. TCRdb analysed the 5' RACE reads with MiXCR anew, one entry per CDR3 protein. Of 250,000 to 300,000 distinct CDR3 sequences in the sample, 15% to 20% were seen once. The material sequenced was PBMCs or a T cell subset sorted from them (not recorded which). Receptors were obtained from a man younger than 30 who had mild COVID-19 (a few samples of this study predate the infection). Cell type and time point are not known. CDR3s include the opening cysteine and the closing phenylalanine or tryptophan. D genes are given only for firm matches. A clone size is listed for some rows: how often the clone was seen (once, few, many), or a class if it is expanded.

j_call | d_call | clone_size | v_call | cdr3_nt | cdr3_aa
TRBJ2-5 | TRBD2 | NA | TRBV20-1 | TGCAGTGCTGCAGGGACTAGCGGGGGGGATAGCCCATTGGCCCAGTACTTC | CSAAGTSGGDSPLAQYF
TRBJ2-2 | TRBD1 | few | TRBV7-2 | TGTGCCAGCAGCTCCTGGGGGACAGCCGGGGAGCTGTTTTTT | CASSSWGTAGELFF
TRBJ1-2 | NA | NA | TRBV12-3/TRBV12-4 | TGTGCCAGCAGTTCGGGTCGGCGGGGCTACACCTTC | CASSSGRRGYTF
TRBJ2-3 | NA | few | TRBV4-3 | TGCGCCAGCAGCCAAGCGAGGGCCACAGATACGCAGTATTTT | CASSQARATDTQYF
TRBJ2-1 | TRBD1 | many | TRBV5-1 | TGCGCCAGCAGCTTGATGAGGACAGGGGAGGATGAGCAGTTCTTC | CASSLMRTGEDEQFF
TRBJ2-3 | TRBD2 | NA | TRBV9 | TGTGCCAGCAGCTCAGTAGCGGGGGGACGCACAGATACGCAGTATTTT | CASSSVAGGRTDTQYF
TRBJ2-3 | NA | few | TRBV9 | TGTGCCAGCACCAGGGGGGGATCGGGAGATACGCAGTATTTT | CASTRGGSGDTQYF
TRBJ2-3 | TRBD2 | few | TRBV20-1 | TGCAGTGCACCGACTAGCGGGGTAGATACGCAGTATTTT | CSAPTSGVDTQYF
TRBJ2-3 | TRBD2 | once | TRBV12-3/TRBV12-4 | TGTGCCAGCAGTCTGACTAGCGGGGGGGCGGTAGATACGCAGTATTTT | CASSLTSGGAVDTQYF
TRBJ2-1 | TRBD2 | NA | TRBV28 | TGTGCCACCGAGGGCGGGGGGGCCCTCTACAATGAGCAGTTCTTC | CATEGGGALYNEQFF
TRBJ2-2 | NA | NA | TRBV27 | TGTGCCAGCAGTTTTAAGAAAACCGGGGAGCTGTTTTTT | CASSFKKTGELFF
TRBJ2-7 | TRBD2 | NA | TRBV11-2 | TGTGCCAGCGGACTAGCGGGGGGCCGAAGTGATTACTACGAGCAGTACTTC | CASGLAGGRSDYYEQYF
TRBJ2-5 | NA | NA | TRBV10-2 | TGCGCCAGCCGAGGGGTGGGGGAGACCCAGTACTTC | CASRGVGETQYF
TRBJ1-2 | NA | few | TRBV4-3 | TGCGCCAGCAGTCAAGACGGAGTCTATGGCTACACCTTC | CASSQDGVYGYTF
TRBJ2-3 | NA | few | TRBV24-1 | TGTGCCACCAGTGATTTTGGCCTGGGATTCACAGATACGCAGTATTTT | CATSDFGLGFTDTQYF
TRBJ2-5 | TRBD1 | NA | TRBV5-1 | TGCGCCAGCAGCGACGGGGGGACAGGGGCCCTGCTCGGGGCAGATACCCAGTACTTC | CASSDGGTGALLGADTQYF
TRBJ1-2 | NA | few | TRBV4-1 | TGCGCCAGCAGCCCAAAAACAGGGTCGCCCTATGGCTACACCTTC | CASSPKTGSPYGYTF
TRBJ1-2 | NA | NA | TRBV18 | TGTGCCAGCTCCGATAATCTGGACAGTCTCGACACCTTC | CASSDNLDSLDTF
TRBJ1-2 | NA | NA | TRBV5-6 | TGTGCCAGCAGCTTGGAGCATATTGACTATGGCTACACCTTC | CASSLEHIDYGYTF
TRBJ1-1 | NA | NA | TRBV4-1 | TGCGCCAGCAGCCAAGTGGGAACTGAGGGGACTGAAGCTTTCTTT | CASSQVGTEGTEAFF
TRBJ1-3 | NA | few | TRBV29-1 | TGCAGCGTTTGGGGGGTATCTGGAAACACCATATATTTT | CSVWGVSGNTIYF
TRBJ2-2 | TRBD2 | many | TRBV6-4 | TGTGCCAGCAGTGACTCGACTAGCGCCGGGGAGCTGTTTTTT | CASSDSTSAGELFF